The 2 T cell receptor beta chains presented below share a single source sample, sequenced in a study of blood T cell repertoires in COVID-19. Repertoires were generated with immunoSEQ multiplex PCR, while TCRdb's copy carries only in-frame clones and drops some. The data show about 140,000 clones, around three quarters seen once. The sample taken for sequencing was peripheral blood. All receptors come from a man aged 55 to 70 with acute or convalescent COVID-19.

This clone was seen only a few times. The CDR3 region is CASNDRGYYTEAFF. The CDR3 DNA is TGTGCCAGCAATGACAGGGGGTATTACACTGAAGCTTTCTTT. This rearrangement joins TRBV28 to TRBJ1-1, with 9 nucleotides matching TRBD1. Looked up from germline, CDR1 is MDHEN and CDR2 is SYDVKM. The CDR3 consists of 14 residues. Losses at the gene ends were 7 bases for V and 3 bases for J; bases not matched to a gene: 6.

This clone was found once. The chain uses TRBV24-1 and TRBJ2-3; the D gene is possibly TRBD2 (5 bases). This CDR3 comprises 16 residues. CDR1 KGHDR and CDR2 SFDVKD come from the germline V gene. Between the trimmed V and J ends, which lost 2 bases and 9 bases, there was a span of 20 bases. The CDR3 here is CATSDSWTRLMSTQYF. DNA for the CDR3: TGTGCCACCAGTGATTCCTGGACTCGTCTAATGAGCACGCAGTATTTT.